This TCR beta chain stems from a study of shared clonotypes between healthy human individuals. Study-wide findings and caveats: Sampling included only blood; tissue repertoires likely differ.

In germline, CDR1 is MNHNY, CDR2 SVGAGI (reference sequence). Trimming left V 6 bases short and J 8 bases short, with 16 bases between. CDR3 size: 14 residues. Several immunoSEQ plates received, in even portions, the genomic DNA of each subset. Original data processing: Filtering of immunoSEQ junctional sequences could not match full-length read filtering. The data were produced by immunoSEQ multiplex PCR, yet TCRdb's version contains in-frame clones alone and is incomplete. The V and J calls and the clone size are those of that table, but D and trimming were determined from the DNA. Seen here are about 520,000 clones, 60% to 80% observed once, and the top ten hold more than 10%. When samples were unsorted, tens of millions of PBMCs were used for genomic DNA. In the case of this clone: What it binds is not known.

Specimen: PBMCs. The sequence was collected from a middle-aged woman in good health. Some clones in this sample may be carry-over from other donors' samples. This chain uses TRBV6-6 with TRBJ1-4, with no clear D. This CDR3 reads CASRRAGGGEKLFF. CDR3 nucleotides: TGTGCCAGCAGGCGGGCTGGAGGTGGCGAAAAACTGTTTTTT.